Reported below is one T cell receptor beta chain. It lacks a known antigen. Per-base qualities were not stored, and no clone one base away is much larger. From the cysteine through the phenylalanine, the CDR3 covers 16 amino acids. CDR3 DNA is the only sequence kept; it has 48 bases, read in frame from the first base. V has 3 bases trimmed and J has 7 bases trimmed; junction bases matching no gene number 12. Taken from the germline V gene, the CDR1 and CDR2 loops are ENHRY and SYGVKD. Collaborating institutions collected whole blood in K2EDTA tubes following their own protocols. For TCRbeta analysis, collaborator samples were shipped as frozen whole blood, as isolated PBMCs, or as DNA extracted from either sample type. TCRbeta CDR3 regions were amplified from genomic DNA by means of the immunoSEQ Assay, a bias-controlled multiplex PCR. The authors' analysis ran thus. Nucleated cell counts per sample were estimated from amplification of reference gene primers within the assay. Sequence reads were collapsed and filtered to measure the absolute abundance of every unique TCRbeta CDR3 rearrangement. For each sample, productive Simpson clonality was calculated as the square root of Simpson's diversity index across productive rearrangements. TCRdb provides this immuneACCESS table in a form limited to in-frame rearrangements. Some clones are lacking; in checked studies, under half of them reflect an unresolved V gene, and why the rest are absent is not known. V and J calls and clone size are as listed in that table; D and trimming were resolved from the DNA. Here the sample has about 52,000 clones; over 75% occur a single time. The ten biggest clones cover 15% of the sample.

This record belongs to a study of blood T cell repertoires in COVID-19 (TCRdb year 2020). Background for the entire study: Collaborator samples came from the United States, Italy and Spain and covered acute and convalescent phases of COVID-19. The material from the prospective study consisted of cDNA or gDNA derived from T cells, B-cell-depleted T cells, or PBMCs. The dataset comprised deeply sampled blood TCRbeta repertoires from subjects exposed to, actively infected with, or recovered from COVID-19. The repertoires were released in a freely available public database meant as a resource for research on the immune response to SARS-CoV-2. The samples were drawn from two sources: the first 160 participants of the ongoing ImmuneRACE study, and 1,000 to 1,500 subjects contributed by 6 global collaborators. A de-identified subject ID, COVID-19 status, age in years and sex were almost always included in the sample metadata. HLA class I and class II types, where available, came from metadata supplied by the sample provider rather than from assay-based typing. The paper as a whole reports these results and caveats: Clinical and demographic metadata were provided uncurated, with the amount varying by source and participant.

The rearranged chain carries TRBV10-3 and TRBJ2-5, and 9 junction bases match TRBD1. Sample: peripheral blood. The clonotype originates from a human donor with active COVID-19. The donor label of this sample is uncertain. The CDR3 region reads CAISDNRGLGVGTQYF. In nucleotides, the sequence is TGTGCCATCAGTGATAACAGGGGGCTAGGGGTCGGGACCCAGTACTTC.